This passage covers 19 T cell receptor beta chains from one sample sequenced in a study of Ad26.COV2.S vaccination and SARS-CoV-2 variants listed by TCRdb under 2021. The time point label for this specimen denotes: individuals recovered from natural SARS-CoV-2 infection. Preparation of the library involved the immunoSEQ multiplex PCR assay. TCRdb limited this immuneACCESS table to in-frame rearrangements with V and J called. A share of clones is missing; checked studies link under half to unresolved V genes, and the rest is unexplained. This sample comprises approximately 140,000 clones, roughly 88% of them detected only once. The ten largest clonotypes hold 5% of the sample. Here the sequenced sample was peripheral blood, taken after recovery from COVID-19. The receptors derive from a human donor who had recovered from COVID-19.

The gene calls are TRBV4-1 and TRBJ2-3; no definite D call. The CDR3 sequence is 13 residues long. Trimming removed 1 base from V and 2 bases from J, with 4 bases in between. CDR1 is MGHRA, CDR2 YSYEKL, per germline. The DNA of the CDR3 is TGCGCCAGCAGCCAAGGAGACACAGATACGCAGTATTTT. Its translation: CASSQGDTDTQYF.

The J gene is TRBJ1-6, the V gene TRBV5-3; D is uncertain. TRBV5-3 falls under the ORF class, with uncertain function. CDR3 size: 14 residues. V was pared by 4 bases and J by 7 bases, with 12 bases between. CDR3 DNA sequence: TGTGCCAGAAGCGCAGGACCGTCAAATTCACCCCTCCACTTT. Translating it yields CARSAGPSNSPLHF.

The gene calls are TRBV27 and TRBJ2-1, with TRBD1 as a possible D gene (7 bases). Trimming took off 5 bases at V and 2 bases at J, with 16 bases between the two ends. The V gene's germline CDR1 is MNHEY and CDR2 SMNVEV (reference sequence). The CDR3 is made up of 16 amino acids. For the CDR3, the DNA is TGTGCCAGCAGTCCATCGGAGGGGGCAACCTACAATGAGCAGTTCTTC. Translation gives CASSPSEGATYNEQFF.

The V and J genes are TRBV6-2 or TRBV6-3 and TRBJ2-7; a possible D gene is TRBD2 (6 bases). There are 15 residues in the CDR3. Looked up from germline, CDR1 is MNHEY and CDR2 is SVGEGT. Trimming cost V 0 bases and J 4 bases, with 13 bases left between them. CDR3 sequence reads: CASSYSRGTSYEQYF. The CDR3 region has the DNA TGTGCCAGCAGTTACTCCCGGGGGACGTCGTACGAGCAGTACTTC.

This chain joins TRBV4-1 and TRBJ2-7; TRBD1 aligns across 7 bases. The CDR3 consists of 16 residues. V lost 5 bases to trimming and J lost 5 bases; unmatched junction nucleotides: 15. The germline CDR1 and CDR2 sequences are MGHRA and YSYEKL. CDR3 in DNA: TGCGCCAGCAGCTCCCCAAGCCGGGACAGATCCCACGAGCAGTACTTC. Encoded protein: CASSSPSRDRSHEQYF.

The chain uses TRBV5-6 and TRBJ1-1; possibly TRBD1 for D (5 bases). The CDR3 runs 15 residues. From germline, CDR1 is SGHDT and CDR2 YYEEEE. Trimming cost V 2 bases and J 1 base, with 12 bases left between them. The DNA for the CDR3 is TGTGCCAGCAGCTTACCGGGGACGGAGAACACTGAAGCTTTCTTT. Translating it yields CASSLPGTENTEAFF.

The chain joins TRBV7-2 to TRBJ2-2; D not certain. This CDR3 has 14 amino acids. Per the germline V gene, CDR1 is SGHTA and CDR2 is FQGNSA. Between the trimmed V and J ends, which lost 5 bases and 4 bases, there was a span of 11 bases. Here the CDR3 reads CASSLVPATGELFF. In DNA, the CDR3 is TGTGCCAGCAGCCTCGTGCCCGCCACCGGGGAGCTGTTTTTT.

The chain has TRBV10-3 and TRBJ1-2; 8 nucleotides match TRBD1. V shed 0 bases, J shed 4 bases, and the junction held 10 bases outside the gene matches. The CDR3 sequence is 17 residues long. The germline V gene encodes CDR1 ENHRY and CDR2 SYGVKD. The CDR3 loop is CAISESITTGDFYGYTF. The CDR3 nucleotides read TGTGCCATCAGTGAGTCGATCACGACAGGGGACTTCTATGGCTACACCTTC.

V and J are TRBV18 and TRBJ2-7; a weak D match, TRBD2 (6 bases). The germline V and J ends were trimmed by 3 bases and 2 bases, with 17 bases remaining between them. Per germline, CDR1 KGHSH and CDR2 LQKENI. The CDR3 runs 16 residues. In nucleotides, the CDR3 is TGTGCCAGCTCACCGCAAACCGGGACTGCGACCTACGAGCAGTACTTC. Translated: CASSPQTGTATYEQYF.

CDR3 sequence: CASSSEARATNEKLFF. In nucleotides, the CDR3 is TGCGCCAGCAGCTCAGAGGCCCGGGCAACTAATGAAAAACTGTTTTTT. This rearrangement joins TRBV4-3 to TRBJ1-4, with D unclear. Trimming stripped 5 bases from V and 0 bases from J, with 13 bases between. The CDR3 is made up of 16 amino acids. Germline lookup yields CDR1 LGHNA and CDR2 YSLEER.

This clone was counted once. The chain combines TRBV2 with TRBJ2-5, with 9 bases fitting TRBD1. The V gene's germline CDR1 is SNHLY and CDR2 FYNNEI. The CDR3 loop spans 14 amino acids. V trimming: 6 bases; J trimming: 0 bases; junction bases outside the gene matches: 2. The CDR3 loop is CASSRDRDQETQYF. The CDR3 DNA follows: TGTGCCAGCAGCCGGGACAGGGACCAAGAGACCCAGTACTTC. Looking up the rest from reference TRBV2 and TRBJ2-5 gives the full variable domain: EPEVTQTPSHQVTQMGQEVILRCVPISNHLYFYWYRQILGQKVEFLVSFYNNEISEKSEIFDDQFSVERPDGSNFTLKIRSTKLEDSAMYFCASSRDRDQETQYFGPGTRLLVL.

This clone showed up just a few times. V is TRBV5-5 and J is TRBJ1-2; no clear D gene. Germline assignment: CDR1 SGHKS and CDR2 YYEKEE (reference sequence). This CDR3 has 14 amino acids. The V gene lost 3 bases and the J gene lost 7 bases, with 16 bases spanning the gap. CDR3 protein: CASSYYGSSGGYTF. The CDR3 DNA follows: TGTGCCAGCAGCTACTACGGATCCTCGGGTGGCTACACCTTC.

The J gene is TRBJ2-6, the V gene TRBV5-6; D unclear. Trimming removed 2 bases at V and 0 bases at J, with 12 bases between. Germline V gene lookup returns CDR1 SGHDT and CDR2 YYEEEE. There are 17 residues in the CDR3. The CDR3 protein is CASSFRSLISGANVLTF. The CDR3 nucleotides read TGTGCCAGCAGCTTTCGAAGCCTGATCTCTGGGGCCAACGTCCTGACTTTC. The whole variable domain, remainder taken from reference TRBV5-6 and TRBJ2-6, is DAGVTQSPTHLIKTRGQQVTLRCSPKSGHDTVSWYQQALGQGPQFIFQYYEEEERQRGNFPDRFSGHQFPNYSSELNVNALLLGDSALYLCASSFRSLISGANVLTFGAGSRLTVL.

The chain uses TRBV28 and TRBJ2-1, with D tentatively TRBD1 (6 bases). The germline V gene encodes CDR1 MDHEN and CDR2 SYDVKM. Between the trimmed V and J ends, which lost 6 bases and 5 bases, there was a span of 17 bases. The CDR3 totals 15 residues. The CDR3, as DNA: TGTGCCAGCAGCCTCCTCCAACAGGGAAACAATGAGCAGTTCTTC. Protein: CASSLLQQGNNEQFF.

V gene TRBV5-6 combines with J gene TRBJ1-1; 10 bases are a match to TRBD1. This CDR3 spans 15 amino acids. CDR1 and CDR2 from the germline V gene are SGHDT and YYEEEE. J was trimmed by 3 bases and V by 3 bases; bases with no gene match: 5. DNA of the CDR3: TGTGCCAGCAGCTGGTGGGACAGGGGACACACTGAAGCTTTCTTT. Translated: CASSWWDRGHTEAFF.

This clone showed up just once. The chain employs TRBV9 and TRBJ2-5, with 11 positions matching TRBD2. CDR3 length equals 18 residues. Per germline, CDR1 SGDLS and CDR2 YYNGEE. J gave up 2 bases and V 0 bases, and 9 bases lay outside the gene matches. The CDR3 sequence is CASSVGGGLAGRQETQYF. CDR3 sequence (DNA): TGTGCCAGCAGCGTAGGGGGCGGACTAGCGGGTAGGCAAGAGACCCAGTACTTC. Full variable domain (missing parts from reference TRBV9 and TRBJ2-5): DSGVTQTPKHLITATGQRVTLRCSPRSGDLSVYWYQQSLDQGLQFLIQYYNGEERAKGNILERFSAQQFPDLHSELNLSSLELGDSALYFCASSVGGGLAGRQETQYFGPGTRLLVL.

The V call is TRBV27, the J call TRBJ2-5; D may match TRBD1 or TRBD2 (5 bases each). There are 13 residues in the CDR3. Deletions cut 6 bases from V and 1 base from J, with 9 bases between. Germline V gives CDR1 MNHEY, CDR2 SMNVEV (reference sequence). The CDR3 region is CASSGTVQETQYF. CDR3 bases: TGTGCCAGCAGCGGGACGGTCCAAGAGACCCAGTACTTC.

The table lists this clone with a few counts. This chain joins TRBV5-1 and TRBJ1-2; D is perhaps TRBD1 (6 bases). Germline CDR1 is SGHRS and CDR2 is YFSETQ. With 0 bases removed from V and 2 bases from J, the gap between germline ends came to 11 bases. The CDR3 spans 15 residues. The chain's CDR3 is CASSLDRVSNYGYTF. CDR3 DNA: TGCGCCAGCAGCTTGGACAGGGTTTCCAACTATGGCTACACCTTC.

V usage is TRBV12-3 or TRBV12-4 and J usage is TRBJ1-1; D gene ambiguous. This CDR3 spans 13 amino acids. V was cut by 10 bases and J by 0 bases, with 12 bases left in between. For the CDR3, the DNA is TGTGCCACCGCACGCAGCATGAACACTGAAGCTTTCTTT. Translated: CATARSMNTEAFF.